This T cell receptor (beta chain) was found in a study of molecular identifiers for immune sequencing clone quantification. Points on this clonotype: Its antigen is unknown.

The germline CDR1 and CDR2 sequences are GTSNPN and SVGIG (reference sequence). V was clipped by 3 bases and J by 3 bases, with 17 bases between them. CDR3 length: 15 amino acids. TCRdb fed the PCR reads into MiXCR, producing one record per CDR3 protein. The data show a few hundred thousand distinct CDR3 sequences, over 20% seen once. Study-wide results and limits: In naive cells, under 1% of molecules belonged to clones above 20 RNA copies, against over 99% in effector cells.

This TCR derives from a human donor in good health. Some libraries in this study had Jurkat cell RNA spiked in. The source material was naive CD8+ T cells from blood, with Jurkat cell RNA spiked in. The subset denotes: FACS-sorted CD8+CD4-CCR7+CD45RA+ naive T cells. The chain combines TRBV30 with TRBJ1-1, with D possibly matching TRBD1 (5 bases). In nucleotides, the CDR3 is TGTGCCTGGAGAAAGACAGCCCAAAAGGACACTGAAGCTTTCTTT. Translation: CAWRKTAQKDTEAFF. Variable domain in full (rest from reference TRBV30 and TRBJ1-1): SQTIHQWPATLVQPVGSPLSLECTVEGTSNPNLYWYRQAAGRGLQLLFYSVGIGQISSEVPQNLSASRPQDRQFILSSKKLLLSDSGFYLCAWRKTAQKDTEAFFGQGTRLTVV.